The source of this TCR beta chain is a study of cytomegalovirus exposure and HLA in healthy donors. Study-level points and caveats: By a later analysis, the bulk of CMV-associated TCR beta chains appeared HLA-restricted. Later on, a genetic analysis was performed. It linked a missense variant in DCLRE1C with V- and J-gene trimming of TCR beta.

PCR primers comprised 60 Vbeta and 13 Jbeta primers. Clones were read by immunoSEQ multiplex PCR, and TCRdb kept only the in-frame ones, dropping some. This sample's table reports approximately 190,000 clones. This CDR3 comprises 15 residues. Trimming removed 5 bases at V and 4 bases at J, with 16 bases between. Looked up from germline, CDR1 is SGDLS and CDR2 is YYNGEE. As for this clone: Its specificity is unknown.

Sequencing input: PBMCs. This receptor was identified in a man aged 25-45 years in good health and CMV-seronegative. The chain recombines TRBV9 with TRBJ2-1, with D tentatively TRBD2 (6 bases). CDR3: CASRNTGLQYNEQFF. The CDR3, as DNA: TGTGCCAGCAGGAATACGGGACTTCAATACAATGAGCAGTTCTTC.